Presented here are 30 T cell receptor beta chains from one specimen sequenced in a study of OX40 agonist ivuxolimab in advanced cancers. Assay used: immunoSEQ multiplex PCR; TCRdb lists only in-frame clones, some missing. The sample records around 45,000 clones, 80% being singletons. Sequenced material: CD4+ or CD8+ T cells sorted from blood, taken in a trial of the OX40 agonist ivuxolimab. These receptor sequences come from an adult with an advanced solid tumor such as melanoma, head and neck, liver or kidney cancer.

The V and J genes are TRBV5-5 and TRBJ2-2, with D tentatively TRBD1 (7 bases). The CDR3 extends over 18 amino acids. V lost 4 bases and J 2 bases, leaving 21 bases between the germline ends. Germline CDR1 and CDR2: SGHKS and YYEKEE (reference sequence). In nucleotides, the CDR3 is TGTGCCAGCAGCCCCCGACAGGGTACTAGCACCAACACCGGGGAGCTGTTTTTT. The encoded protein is CASSPRQGTSTNTGELFF.

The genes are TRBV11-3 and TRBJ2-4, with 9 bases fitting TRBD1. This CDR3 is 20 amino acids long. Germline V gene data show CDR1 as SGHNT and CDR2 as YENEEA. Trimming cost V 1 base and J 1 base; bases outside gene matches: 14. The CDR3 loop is CASSLAGDRVYLGAKNIQYF. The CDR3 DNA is TGTGCCAGCAGCTTAGCAGGGGACAGGGTTTACCTTGGGGCCAAAAACATTCAGTACTTC.

As DNA, the CDR3 is TGCGCCAGTAGCGGGACCTCAGATACGCAGTATTTT. This gives the protein CASSGTSDTQYF. The chain couples TRBV10-1 to TRBJ2-3; 8 nucleotides align to TRBD2. This CDR3 region has 12 residues. Germline V gene data show CDR1 as WNHNN and CDR2 as SYGVQD (reference sequence). J gave up 4 bases and V 9 bases, and 3 bases lay outside the gene matches.

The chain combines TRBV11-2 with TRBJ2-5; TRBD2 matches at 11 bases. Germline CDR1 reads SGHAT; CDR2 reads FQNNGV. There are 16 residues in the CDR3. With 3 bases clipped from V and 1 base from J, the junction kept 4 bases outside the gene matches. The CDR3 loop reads CASSFTSGGTQETQYF. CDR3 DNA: TGTGCCAGCAGCTTTACTAGCGGGGGTACCCAAGAGACCCAGTACTTC.

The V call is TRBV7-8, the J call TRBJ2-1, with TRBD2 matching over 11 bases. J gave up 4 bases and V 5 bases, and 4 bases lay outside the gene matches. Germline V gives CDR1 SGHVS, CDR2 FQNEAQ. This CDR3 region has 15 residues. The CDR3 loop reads CASSPTSGMYNEQFF. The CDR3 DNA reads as TGTGCCAGCAGCCCGACTAGCGGGATGTACAATGAGCAGTTCTTC.

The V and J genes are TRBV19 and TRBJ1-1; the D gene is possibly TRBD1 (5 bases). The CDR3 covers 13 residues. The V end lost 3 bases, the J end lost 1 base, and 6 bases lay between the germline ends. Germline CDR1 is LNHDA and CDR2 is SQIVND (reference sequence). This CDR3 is CASSIGGNTEAFF. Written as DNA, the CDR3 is TGTGCCAGTAGTATTGGGGGGAACACTGAAGCTTTCTTT.

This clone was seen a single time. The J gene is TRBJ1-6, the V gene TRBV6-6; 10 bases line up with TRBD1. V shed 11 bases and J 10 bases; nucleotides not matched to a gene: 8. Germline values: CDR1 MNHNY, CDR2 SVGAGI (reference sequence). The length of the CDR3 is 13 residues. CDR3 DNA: TGTGCCGCATCCCGGGACAGGGGCTCACCCCTCCACTTT. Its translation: CAASRDRGSPLHF.

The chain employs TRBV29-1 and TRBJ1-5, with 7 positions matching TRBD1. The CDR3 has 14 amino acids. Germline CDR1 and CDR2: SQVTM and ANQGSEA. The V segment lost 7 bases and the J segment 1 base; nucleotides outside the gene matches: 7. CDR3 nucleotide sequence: TGCAGCGCCGCCACAGGGGTGAGCAATCAGCCCCAGCATTTT. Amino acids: CSAATGVSNQPQHF.

The CDR3 here is CASSLRGTSGSRSWNEQFF. DNA for the CDR3: TGTGCCAGCAGCCTTAGGGGGACTAGCGGGAGTAGGTCATGGAATGAGCAGTTCTTC. The J gene is TRBJ2-1, the V gene TRBV7-2; 14 bases agree with TRBD2. The junction had 16 bases not matched to a gene; V was cut back by 5 bases and J by 7 bases. Germline CDR1 SGHTA, CDR2 FQGNSA. The CDR3 contains 19 residues.

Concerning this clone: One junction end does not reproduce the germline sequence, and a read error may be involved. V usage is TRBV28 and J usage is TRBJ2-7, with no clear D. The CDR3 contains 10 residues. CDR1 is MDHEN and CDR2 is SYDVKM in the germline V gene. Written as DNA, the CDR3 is TGTGCCAGCAGTGGTGGACGGCGAGAATTC. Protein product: CASSGGRREF.

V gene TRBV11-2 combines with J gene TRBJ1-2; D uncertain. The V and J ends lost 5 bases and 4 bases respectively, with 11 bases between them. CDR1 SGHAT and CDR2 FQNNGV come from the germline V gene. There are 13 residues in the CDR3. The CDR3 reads CASSPSGPYGYTF. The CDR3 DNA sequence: TGTGCCAGCAGCCCCTCTGGCCCCTATGGCTACACCTTC.

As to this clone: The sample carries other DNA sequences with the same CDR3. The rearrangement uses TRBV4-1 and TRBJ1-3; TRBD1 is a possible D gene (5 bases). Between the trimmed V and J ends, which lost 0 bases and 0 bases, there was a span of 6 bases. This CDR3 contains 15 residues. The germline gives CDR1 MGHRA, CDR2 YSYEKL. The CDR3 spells CASSQEGVSGNTIYF. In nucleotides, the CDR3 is TGCGCCAGCAGCCAAGAGGGGGTCTCTGGAAACACCATATATTTT.

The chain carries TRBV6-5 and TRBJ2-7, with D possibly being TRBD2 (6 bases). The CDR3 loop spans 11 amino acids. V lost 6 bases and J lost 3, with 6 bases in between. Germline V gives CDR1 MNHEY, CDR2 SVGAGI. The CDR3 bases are TGTGCCAGCAGGGGGGGCTACGAGCAGTACTTC. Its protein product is CASRGGYEQYF.

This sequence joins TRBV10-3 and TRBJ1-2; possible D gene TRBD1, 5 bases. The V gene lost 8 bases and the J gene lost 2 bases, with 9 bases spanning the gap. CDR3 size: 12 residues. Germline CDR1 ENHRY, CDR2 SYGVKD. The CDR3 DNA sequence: TGTGCCATCGGGGAGGGGAACTATGGCTACACCTTC. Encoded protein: CAIGEGNYGYTF.

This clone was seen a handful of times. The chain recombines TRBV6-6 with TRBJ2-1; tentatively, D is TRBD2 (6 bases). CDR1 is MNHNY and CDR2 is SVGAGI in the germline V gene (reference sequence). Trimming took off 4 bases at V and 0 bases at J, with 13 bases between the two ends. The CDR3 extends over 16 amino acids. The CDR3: CASSWAGQSSYNEQFF. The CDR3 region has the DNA TGTGCCAGCAGTTGGGCGGGGCAGAGCTCCTACAATGAGCAGTTCTTC.

CDR3 in amino acids: CASNQDTYSYEQYF. The CDR3 nucleotides are TGTGCCAGCAACCAGGACACCTATTCCTACGAGCAGTACTTC. This chain joins TRBV7-9 and TRBJ2-7, with D possibly TRBD1 on 5 matching bases. The V gene's germline CDR1 is SEHNR and CDR2 FQNEAQ (reference sequence). Trimming removed 7 bases at V and 1 base at J, with 14 bases between. This CDR3 is built from 14 residues. The variable domain in full, with the rest retrieved from reference TRBV7-9 and TRBJ2-7, is DTGVSQNPRHKITKRGQNVTFRCDPISEHNRLYWYRQTLGQGPEFLTYFQNEAQLEKSRLLSDRFSAERPKGSFSTLEIQRTEQGDSAMYLCASNQDTYSYEQYFGPGTRLTVT.

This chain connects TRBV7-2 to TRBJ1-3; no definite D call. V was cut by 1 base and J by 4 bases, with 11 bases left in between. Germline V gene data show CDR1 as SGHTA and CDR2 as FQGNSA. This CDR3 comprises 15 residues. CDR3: CASSLDPGGGNTIYF. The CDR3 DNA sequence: TGTGCCAGCAGCTTAGATCCGGGTGGAGGAAACACCATATATTTT.

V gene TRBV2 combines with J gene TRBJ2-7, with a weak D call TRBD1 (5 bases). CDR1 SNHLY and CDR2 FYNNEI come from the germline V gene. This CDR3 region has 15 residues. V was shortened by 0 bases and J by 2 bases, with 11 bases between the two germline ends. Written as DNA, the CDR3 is TGTGCCAGCAGTGAAGCGCTTTACAGGACCTACGAGCAGTACTTC. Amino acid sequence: CASSEALYRTYEQYF.

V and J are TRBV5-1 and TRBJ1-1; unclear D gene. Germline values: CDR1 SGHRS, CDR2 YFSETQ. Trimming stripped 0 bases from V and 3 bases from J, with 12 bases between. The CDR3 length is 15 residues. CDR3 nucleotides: TGCGCCAGCAGCTTGGTGATGTCACGGGACACTGAAGCTTTCTTT. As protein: CASSLVMSRDTEAFF.

For the CDR3, the DNA is TGTGCCAGTAGTATAAGCCCGCCTAGCGGGAGTGAGACCCAGTACTTC. The encoded protein is CASSISPPSGSETQYF. V usage is TRBV19 and J usage is TRBJ2-5; TRBD2 matches 10 bases. The CDR3 is made up of 16 amino acids. Trimming took 2 bases from V and 5 from J; bases not matched to a gene: 8. Per germline, CDR1 LNHDA and CDR2 SQIVND (reference sequence).

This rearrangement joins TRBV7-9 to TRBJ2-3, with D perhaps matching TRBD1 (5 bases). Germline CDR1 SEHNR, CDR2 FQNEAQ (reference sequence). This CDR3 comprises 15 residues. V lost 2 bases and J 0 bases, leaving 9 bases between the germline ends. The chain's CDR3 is CASSLRRGSTDTQYF. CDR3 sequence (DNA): TGTGCCAGCAGCTTAAGAAGGGGCAGCACAGATACGCAGTATTTT.

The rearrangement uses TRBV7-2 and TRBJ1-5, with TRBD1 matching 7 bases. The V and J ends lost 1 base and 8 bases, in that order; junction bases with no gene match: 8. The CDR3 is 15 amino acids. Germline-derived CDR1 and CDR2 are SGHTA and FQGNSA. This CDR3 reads CASSLEGAGGEPQHF. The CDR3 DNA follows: TGTGCCAGCAGCTTAGAGGGGGCTGGGGGTGAGCCCCAGCATTTT.

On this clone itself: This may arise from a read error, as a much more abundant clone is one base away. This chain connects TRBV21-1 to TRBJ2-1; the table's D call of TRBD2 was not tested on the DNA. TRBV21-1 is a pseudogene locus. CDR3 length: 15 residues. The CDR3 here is CASSNTNGRVNEQFF. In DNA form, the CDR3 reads TGTGCCAGCAGCAATACTAACGGGAGGGTCAATGAGCAGTTCTTC.

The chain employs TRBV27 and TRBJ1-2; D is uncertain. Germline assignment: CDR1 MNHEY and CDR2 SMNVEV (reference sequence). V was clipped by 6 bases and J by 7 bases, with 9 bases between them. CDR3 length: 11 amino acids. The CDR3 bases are TGTGCCAGCAGAACAGCGAGTGGCTACACCTTC. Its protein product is CASRTASGYTF.

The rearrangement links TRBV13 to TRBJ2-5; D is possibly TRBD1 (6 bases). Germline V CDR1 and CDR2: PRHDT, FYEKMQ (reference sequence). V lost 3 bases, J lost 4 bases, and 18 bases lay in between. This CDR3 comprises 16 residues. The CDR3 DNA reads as TGTGCCAGCAGCTTCTGGACAGACACACTTATAGAGACCCAGTACTTC. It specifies CASSFWTDTLIETQYF.

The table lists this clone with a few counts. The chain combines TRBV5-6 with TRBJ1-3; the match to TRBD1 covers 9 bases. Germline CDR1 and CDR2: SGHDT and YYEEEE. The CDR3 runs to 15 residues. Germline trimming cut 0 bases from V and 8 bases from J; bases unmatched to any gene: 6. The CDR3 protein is CASSLVGQGFDTIYF. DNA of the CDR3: TGTGCCAGCAGCTTGGTGGGACAGGGCTTTGACACCATATATTTT.

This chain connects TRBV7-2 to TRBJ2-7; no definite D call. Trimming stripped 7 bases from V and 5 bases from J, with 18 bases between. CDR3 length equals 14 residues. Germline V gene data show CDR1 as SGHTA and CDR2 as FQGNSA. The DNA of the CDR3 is TGTGCCAGCAAGAAACAAGGCCGCTTGAACGAGCAGTACTTC. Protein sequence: CASKKQGRLNEQYF.

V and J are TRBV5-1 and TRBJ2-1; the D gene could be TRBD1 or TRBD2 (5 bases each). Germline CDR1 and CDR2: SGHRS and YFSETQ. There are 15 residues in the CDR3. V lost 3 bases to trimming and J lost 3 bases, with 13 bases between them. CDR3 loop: CASSSRDRDYNEQFF. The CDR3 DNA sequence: TGCGCCAGCAGCTCCCGGGACCGGGACTACAATGAGCAGTTCTTC.

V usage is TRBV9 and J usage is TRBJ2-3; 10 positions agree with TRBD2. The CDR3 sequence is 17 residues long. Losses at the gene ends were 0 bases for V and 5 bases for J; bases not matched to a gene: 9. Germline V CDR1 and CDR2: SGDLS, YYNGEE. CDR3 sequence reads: CASSVAASGRNGDTQYF. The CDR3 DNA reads TGTGCCAGCAGCGTAGCCGCTAGCGGGAGAAATGGAGATACGCAGTATTTT. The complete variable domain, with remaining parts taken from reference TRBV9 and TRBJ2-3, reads DSGVTQTPKHLITATGQRVTLRCSPRSGDLSVYWYQQSLDQGLQFLIQYYNGEERAKGNILERFSAQQFPDLHSELNLSSLELGDSALYFCASSVAASGRNGDTQYFGPGTRLTVL.

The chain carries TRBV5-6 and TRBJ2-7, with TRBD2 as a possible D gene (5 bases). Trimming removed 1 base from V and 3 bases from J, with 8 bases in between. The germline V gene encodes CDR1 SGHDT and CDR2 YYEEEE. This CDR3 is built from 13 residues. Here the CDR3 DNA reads TGTGCCAGCAGCTTGTTTGACTACTACGAGCAGTACTTC. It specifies CASSLFDYYEQYF.